Each of the 23 T cell receptor beta chains below was sequenced from the same sample in a study of T cells expressing NK-cell markers. TCRdb derives one entry per CDR3 protein from the 5' RACE reads, leaving out DNA. The sample's table shows fewer than 25,000 distinct CDR3 sequences. The sequenced material came from blood T cells: a sorted CD56 or NKG2C T cell subset, CD4+ or CD8+ T cells, or bulk PBMC T cells (not recorded which). The origin of the receptors is a man aged 18-75 years in good health.

The CDR3 here is CASSYAGGSFTDTQYF. The gene calls are TRBV6-2 or TRBV6-3 and TRBJ2-3; TCRdb designates TRBD1, a call that cannot be tested without DNA. Per germline, CDR1 MNHEY and CDR2 SVGEGT. This CDR3 comprises 16 residues.

J is TRBJ2-7 and V is TRBV29-1; as DNA is missing, the TRBD2 call by TCRdb cannot be tested. CDR1 and CDR2 from the germline V gene are SQVTM and ANQGSEA. This CDR3 is 16 amino acids long. CDR3 protein: CSVAGASGNVNYEQYF.

This chain joins TRBV19 and TRBJ2-7; no DNA is available, so the TRBD1 call from TCRdb remains unchecked. The CDR3 runs 13 residues. CDR1 and CDR2 from the germline V gene are LNHDA and SQIVND (reference sequence). The CDR3 is CATPQTEPYEQYF. Based on the CDR3 plus reference TRBV19 and TRBJ2-7, the full variable domain is DGGITQSPKYLFRKEGQNVTLSCEQNLNHDAMYWYRQDPGQGLRLIYYSQIVNDFQKGDIAEGYSVSREKKESFPLTVTSAQKNPTAFYLCATPQTEPYEQYFGPGTRLTVT.

This sequence joins TRBV28 and TRBJ2-7. In germline, CDR1 is MDHEN, CDR2 SYDVKM. The CDR3 contains 11 residues. The CDR3 here is CASSLWAEQYF. Full variable domain (rest looked up from reference TRBV28 and TRBJ2-7): DVKVTQSSRYLVKRTGEKVFLECVQDMDHENMFWYRQDPGLGLRLIYFSYDVKMKEKGDIPEGYSVSREKKERFSLILESASTNQTSMYLCASSLWAEQYFGPGTRLTVT.

V gene TRBV6-1 combines with J gene TRBJ1-5; TCRdb's D gene call, TRBD1, goes unchecked for lack of DNA. The CDR3 runs 18 residues. Germline loops: CDR1 MNHNS, CDR2 SASEGT. The CDR3: CASSEAITSYRGNQPQHF.

This chain joins TRBV24-1 and TRBJ2-1; as DNA is missing, the TRBD1 call by TCRdb cannot be tested. Per germline, CDR1 KGHDR and CDR2 SFDVKD. This CDR3 region has 12 residues. This chain's CDR3 is CATSAGDNEQFF.

The chain joins TRBV29-1 to TRBJ2-1. The CDR3 totals 14 residues. CDR1 is SQVTM, CDR2 ANQGSEA, per germline. CDR3 amino acids: CSVEAATLYNEQFF.

The J gene is TRBJ1-1, the V gene TRBV11-2; no DNA is available, so the TRBD1 call from TCRdb remains unchecked. Germline CDR1 SGHAT, CDR2 FQNNGV. This CDR3 spans 15 amino acids. The CDR3: CASSFLTGQNTEAFF.

The rearrangement links TRBV6-5 to TRBJ2-1; TCRdb indicates TRBD2, and absent DNA this call remains unverified. Per the germline V gene, CDR1 is MNHEY and CDR2 is SVGAGI. The CDR3 loop spans 15 amino acids. CDR3: CASSLTSGSFNEQFF.

The rearrangement uses TRBV28 and TRBJ2-2; TCRdb lists TRBD2, though no DNA is available to test this call. CDR1 and CDR2 from the germline V gene are MDHEN and SYDVKM. This CDR3 is built from 15 residues. The CDR3 protein is CASSLSGGGSGELFF. The full variable domain, with the rest looked up from reference TRBV28 and TRBJ2-2, is DVKVTQSSRYLVKRTGEKVFLECVQDMDHENMFWYRQDPGLGLRLIYFSYDVKMKEKGDIPEGYSVSREKKERFSLILESASTNQTSMYLCASSLSGGGSGELFFGEGSRLTVL.

The chain uses TRBV5-6 and TRBJ1-6. There are 16 residues in the CDR3. Germline CDR1 SGHDT, CDR2 YYEEEE. The chain's CDR3 is CASSLDRGYMNSPLHF.

This chain connects TRBV19 to TRBJ1-5; TCRdb's D call of TRBD1 is untestable without DNA. Germline CDR1 reads LNHDA; CDR2 reads SQIVND (reference sequence). The CDR3 totals 16 residues. CDR3 loop: CASKSGGAGTNQPQHF.

The chain employs TRBV7-8 and TRBJ2-3; TCRdb reports TRBD1, a call that lacks DNA to check it against. CDR1 is SGHVS and CDR2 is FQNEAQ in the germline V gene. The CDR3 extends over 16 amino acids. The CDR3 loop is CASSRTGAVITDTQYF.

The rearrangement uses TRBV19 and TRBJ1-2; TCRdb selects TRBD1, and the lack of DNA leaves this call unchecked. This CDR3 is 13 amino acids long. Per the germline V gene, CDR1 is LNHDA and CDR2 is SQIVND (reference sequence). CDR3 loop: CASSTSRQGRYHF.

V and J are TRBV4-3 and TRBJ2-3; TCRdb outputs TRBD1, but without DNA this stays unchecked. This CDR3 has 16 amino acids. Germline-derived CDR1 and CDR2 are LGHNA and YSLEER. CDR3 amino acids: CASSQRGVPSTDTQYF.

The CDR3 reads CASSLWGQRGYEQYF. The rearrangement links TRBV7-2 to TRBJ2-7; the TCRdb D gene call, TRBD1, has no DNA to confirm it. This CDR3 has 15 amino acids. Germline CDR1 SGHTA, CDR2 FQGNSA.

This chain joins TRBV5-1 and TRBJ1-2; the TCRdb call, TRBD1, lacks DNA for checking. Germline V gene sequence: CDR1 SGHRS, CDR2 YFSETQ. The CDR3 has 16 residues. CDR3 sequence: CASSLGTGNANYGYTF.

J is TRBJ2-1 and V is TRBV7-3; TCRdb selects TRBD2, and the lack of DNA leaves this call unchecked. The germline gives CDR1 SGHTA, CDR2 FQGTGA. The CDR3 loop spans 15 amino acids. The CDR3 sequence is CASSLLPGGVNEQFF.

V usage is TRBV4-1 and J usage is TRBJ2-2; TCRdb outputs TRBD1, but without DNA this stays unchecked. The germline gives CDR1 MGHRA, CDR2 YSYEKL. The CDR3 runs 16 residues. CDR3 in amino acids: CASSPTAARGPGELFF.

The rearrangement links TRBV29-1 to TRBJ2-7; the TRBD2 assignment by TCRdb is unverifiable without DNA. This CDR3 has 13 amino acids. Germline V gene data show CDR1 as SQVTM and CDR2 as ANQGSEA. CDR3 sequence reads: CSTQRDPLAEQYF.

The V gene is TRBV6-5, the J gene TRBJ2-1; lacking DNA, the TRBD1 call made by TCRdb goes unchecked. CDR1 and CDR2 (germline): MNHEY, SVGAGI. This CDR3 comprises 15 residues. CDR3 amino acids: CASSYGDLLDNEQFF.

The rearrangement joins TRBV27 to TRBJ2-7; TCRdb's D call, TRBD1, is unchecked because there is no DNA. This CDR3 spans 16 amino acids. Per the germline V gene, CDR1 is MNHEY and CDR2 is SMNVEV (reference sequence). The CDR3 spells CASSFRGSLGGYEQYF.

The J gene is TRBJ2-1, the V gene TRBV6-2 or TRBV6-3; TCRdb calls TRBD2, which cannot be checked without DNA. The CDR3 covers 16 residues. Per the germline V gene, CDR1 is MNHEY and CDR2 is SVGEGT. The CDR3 loop is CASSTPLGLNFNEQFF.